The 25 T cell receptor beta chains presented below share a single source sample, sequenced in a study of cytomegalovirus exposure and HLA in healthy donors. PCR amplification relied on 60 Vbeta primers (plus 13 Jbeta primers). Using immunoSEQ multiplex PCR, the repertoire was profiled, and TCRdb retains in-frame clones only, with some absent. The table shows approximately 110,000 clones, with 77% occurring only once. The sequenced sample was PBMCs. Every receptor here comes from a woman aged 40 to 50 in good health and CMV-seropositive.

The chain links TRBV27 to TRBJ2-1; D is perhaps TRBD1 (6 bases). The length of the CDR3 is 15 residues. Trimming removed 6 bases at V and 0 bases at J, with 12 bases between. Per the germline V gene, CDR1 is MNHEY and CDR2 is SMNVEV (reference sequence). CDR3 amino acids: CASRTQGSSYNEQFF. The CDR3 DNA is TGTGCCAGCAGGACACAGGGAAGCTCCTACAATGAGCAGTTCTTC.

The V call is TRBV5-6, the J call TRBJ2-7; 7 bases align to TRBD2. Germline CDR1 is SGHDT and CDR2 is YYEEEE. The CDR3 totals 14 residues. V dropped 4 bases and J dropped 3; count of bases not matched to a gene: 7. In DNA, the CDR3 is TGTGCCAGCAGCCCCCCCCAGCGGGGCTACGAGCAGTACTTC. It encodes CASSPPQRGYEQYF.

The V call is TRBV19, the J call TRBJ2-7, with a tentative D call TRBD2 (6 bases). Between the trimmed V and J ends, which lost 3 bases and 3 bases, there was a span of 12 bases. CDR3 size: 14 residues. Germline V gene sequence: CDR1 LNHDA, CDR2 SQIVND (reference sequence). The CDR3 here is CASSIYPGVYEQYF. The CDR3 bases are TGTGCCAGTAGTATCTACCCGGGGGTCTACGAGCAGTACTTC.

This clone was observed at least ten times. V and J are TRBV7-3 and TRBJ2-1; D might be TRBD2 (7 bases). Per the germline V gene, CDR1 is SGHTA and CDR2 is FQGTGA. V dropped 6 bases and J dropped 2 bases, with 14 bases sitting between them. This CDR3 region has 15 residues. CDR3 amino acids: CASSKGGVTYNEQFF. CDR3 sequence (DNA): TGTGCCAGCAGTAAAGGGGGGGTCACCTACAATGAGCAGTTCTTC.

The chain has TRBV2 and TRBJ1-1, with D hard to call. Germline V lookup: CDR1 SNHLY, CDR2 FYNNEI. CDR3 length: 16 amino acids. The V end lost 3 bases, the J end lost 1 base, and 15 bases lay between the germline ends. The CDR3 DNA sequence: TGTGCCAGCAGTGATACAGAGGGCGCCGGGAACACTGAAGCTTTCTTT. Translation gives CASSDTEGAGNTEAFF. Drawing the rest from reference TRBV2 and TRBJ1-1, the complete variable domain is EPEVTQTPSHQVTQMGQEVILRCVPISNHLYFYWYRQILGQKVEFLVSFYNNEISEKSEIFDDQFSVERPDGSNFTLKIRSTKLEDSAMYFCASSDTEGAGNTEAFFGQGTRLTVV.

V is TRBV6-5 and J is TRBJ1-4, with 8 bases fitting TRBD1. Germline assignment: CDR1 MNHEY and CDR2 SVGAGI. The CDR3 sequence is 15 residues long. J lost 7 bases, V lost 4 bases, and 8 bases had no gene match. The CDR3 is CASSSSRTGTEKLFF. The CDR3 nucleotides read TGTGCCAGCAGTTCCTCCCGGACAGGGACTGAAAAACTGTTTTTT.

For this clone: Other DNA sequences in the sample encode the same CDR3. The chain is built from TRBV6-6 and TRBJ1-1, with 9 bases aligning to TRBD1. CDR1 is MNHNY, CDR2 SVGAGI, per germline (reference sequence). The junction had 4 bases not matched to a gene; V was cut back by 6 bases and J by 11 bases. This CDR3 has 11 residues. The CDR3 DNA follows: TGTGCCAGCAGCCTAGACAGGGGGGCTTTCTTT. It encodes CASSLDRGAFF.

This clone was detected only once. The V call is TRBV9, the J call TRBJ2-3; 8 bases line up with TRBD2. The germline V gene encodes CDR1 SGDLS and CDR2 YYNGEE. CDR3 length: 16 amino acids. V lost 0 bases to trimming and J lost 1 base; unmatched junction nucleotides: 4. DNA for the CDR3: TGTGCCAGCAGCGTAGAGGCGCGGGGGGGCACAGATACGCAGTATTTT. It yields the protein CASSVEARGGTDTQYF.

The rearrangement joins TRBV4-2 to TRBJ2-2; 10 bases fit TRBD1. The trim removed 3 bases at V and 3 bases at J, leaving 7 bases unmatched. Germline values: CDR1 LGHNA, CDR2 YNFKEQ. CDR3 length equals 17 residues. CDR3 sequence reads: CASSHRTGGRDTGELFF. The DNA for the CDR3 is TGTGCCAGCAGCCATCGGACAGGGGGACGGGACACCGGGGAGCTGTTTTTT.

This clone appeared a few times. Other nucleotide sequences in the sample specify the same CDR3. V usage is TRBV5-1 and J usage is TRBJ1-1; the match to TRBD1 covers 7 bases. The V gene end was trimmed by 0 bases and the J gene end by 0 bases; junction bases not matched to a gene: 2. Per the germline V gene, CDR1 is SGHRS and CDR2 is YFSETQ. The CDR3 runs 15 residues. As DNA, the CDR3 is TGCGCCAGCAGCTTGGCAGGGGGATTGAACACTGAAGCTTTCTTT. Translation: CASSLAGGLNTEAFF.

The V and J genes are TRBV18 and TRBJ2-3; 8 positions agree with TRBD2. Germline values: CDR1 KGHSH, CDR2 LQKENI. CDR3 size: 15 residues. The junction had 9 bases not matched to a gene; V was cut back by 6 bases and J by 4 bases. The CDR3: CASSRAGDAADTQYF. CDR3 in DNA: TGTGCCAGCTCCCGAGCGGGAGACGCCGCAGATACGCAGTATTTT.

The CDR3 nucleotides are TGCGCCAGCAGCTTGGACAGGGCAGAGGAGACCCAGTACTTC. Protein: CASSLDRAEETQYF. V and J are TRBV5-1 and TRBJ2-5, with TRBD1 as a possible D gene (6 bases). Germline loops: CDR1 SGHRS, CDR2 YFSETQ. V lost 0 bases and J lost 5, with 11 bases in between. The CDR3 spans 14 residues.

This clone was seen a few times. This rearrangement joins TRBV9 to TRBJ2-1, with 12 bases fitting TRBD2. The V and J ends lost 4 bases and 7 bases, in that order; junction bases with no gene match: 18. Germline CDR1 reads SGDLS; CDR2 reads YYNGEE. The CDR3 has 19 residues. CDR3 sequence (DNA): TGTGCCAGCAGCCCACGGGGTCTTCTAGCGGGAGGGCCGGCGAATGAGCAGTTCTTC. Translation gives CASSPRGLLAGGPANEQFF.

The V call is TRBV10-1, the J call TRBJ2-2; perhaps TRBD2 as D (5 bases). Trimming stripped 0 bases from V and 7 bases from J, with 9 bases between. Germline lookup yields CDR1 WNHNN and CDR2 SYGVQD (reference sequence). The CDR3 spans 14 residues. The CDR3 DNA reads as TGCGCCAGCAGTGAGTCCCCGGGAATCGGGGAGCTGTTTTTT. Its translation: CASSESPGIGELFF.

As DNA, the CDR3 is TGTGCCAGCACCAGGGAGGGGTCTAGCACAGATACGCAGTATTTT. Amino acid sequence: CASTREGSSTDTQYF. The chain is built from TRBV5-4 and TRBJ2-3, with 7 bases aligning to TRBD2. V shed 6 bases, J shed 0 bases, and the junction held 7 bases outside the gene matches. This CDR3 is 15 amino acids long. Germline V gene sequence: CDR1 SGHNT, CDR2 YYREEE (reference sequence).

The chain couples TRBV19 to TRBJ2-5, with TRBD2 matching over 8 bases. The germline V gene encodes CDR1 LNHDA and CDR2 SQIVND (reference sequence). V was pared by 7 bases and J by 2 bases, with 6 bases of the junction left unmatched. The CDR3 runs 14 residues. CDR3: CASTPGGSQETQYF. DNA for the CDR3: TGTGCCAGTACACCGGGGGGGTCACAAGAGACCCAGTACTTC.

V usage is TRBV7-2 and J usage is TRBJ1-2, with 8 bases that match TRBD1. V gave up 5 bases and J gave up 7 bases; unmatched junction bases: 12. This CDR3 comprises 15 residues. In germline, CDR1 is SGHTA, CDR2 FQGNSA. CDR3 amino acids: CASSRMTGVGGGYTF. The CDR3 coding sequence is TGTGCCAGCAGCCGAATGACAGGGGTAGGGGGTGGCTACACCTTC.

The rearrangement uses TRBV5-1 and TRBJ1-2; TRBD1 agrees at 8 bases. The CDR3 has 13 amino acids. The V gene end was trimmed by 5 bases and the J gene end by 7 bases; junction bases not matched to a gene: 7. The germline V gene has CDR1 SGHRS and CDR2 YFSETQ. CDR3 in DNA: TGCGCCAGCAGTCCCAGGGGGCTCGCTGGCTACACCTTC. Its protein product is CASSPRGLAGYTF. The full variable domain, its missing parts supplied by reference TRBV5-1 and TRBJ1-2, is KAGVTQTPRYLIKTRGQQVTLSCSPISGHRSVSWYQQTPGQGLQFLFEYFSETQRNKGNFPGRFSGRQFSNSRSEMNVSTLELGDSALYLCASSPRGLAGYTFGSGTRLTVV.

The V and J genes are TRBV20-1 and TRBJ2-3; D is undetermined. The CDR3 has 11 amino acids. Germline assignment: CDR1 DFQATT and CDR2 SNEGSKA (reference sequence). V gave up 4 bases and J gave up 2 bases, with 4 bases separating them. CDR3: CSATYTDTQYF. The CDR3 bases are TGCAGTGCTACCTACACAGATACGCAGTATTTT.

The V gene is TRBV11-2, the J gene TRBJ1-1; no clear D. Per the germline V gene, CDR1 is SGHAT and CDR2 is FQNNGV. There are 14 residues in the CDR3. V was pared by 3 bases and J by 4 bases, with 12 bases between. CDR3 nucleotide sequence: TGTGCCAGCAGCTTTTTAGACCGAGGCACTGAAGCTTTCTTT. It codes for CASSFLDRGTEAFF.

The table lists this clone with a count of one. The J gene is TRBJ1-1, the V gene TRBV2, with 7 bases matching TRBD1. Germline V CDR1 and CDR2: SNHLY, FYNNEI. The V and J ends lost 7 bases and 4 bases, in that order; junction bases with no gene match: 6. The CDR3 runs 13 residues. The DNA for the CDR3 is TGTGCCAGCACCAGACAGGGTGTCACTGAAGCTTTCTTT. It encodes CASTRQGVTEAFF.

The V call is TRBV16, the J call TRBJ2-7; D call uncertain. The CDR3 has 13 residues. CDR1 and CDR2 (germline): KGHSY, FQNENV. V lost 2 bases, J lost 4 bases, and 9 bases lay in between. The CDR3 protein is CASSQGRLYEQYF. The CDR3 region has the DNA TGTGCCAGCAGCCAAGGCAGATTATACGAGCAGTACTTC.

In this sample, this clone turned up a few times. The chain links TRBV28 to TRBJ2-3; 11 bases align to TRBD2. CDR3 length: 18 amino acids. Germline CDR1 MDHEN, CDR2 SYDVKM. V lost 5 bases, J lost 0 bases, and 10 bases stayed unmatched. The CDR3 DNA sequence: TGTGCCAGCAGTCCCACTATACTAGCGGGAGTGAGCACAGATACGCAGTATTTT. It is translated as CASSPTILAGVSTDTQYF. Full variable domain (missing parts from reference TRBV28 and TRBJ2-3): DVKVTQSSRYLVKRTGEKVFLECVQDMDHENMFWYRQDPGLGLRLIYFSYDVKMKEKGDIPEGYSVSREKKERFSLILESASTNQTSMYLCASSPTILAGVSTDTQYFGPGTRLTVL.

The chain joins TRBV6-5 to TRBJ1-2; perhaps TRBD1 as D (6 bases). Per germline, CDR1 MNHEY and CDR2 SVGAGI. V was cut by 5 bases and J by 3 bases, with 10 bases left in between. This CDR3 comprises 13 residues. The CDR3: CASSRGRDYGYTF. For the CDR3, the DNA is TGTGCCAGCAGTAGGGGGAGGGACTATGGCTACACCTTC.

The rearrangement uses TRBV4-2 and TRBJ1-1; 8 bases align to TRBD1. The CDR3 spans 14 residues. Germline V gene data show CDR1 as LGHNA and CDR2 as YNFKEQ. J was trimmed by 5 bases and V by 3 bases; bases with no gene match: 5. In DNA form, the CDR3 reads TGTGCCAGCAGCCAGCAGGGGGCAGAGACTGAAGCTTTCTTT. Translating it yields CASSQQGAETEAFF.